This passage covers 27 T cell receptor beta chains from one sample sequenced in a study of response to subunit inactivated influenza vaccine. TCRdb analysed the RT-PCR reads with MiXCR anew, one entry per CDR3 protein. Here the sample spans approximately 200,000 distinct CDR3 sequences, about an eighth being singletons. Sequenced here: CD8+ T cells sorted from PBMCs, sampled 4 to 6 days after vaccination. These receptors were taken from a man aged 50 to 59 who received an inactivated influenza vaccine.

Many counts were recorded for this clonotype. The rearrangement links TRBV4-3 to TRBJ1-2, with 9 bases that match TRBD1. Unmatched junction bases numbered 3, after V lost 0 bases and J lost 4 bases. The CDR3 has 15 residues. Per the germline V gene, CDR1 is LGHNA and CDR2 is YSLEER. The CDR3 loop reads CASSQDTGGFYGYTF. CDR3 coding DNA: TGCGCCAGCAGCCAAGATACAGGGGGCTTCTATGGCTACACCTTC.

As for this clonotype: Possible read error: a much larger clone is one base away. V is TRBV7-6 and J is TRBJ2-2; no firm D call. Trimming stripped 4 bases from V and 6 bases from J, with 6 bases between. The CDR3 loop spans 12 amino acids. Germline CDR1 and CDR2: SGHVS and FNYEAQ. The chain's CDR3 is CASSSGSGELFF. CDR3 sequence (DNA): TGTGCCAGCAGCTCCGGGTCCGGGGAGCTGTTTTTT.

V usage is TRBV7-6 and J usage is TRBJ2-1, with D possibly matching TRBD1 (5 bases). The ends were cut back, 1 base at V and 2 bases at J, with 9 bases in the middle. Germline values: CDR1 SGHVS, CDR2 FNYEAQ. The CDR3 is 15 amino acids. The CDR3 DNA follows: TGTGCCAGCAGCTTAGAGCTGGGGCCCTACAATGAGCAGTTCTTC. Translating it yields CASSLELGPYNEQFF.

This clonotype was detected only a few times. The gene calls are TRBV28 and TRBJ2-2; TRBD2 matches 13 bases. The CDR3 has 18 amino acids. V was pared by 3 bases and J by 0 bases, with 4 bases of the junction left unmatched. Germline V gene data show CDR1 as MDHEN and CDR2 as SYDVKM. The CDR3 coding sequence is TGTGCCAGCAGTTTCAGGACTAGCGGGGGTTCGAACACCGGGGAGCTGTTTTTT. Translated, it gives CASSFRTSGGSNTGELFF.

V gene TRBV6-1 combines with J gene TRBJ2-5, with unresolved D. V lost 3 bases to trimming and J lost 6 bases, with 11 bases between them. Germline V gene sequence: CDR1 MNHNS, CDR2 SASEGT. The CDR3 has 13 residues. CDR3 nucleotide sequence: TGTGCCAGCAGTGAGTTCCCGAACAAGACCCAGTACTTC. This translates into CASSEFPNKTQYF.

The V gene is TRBV7-9, the J gene TRBJ1-5; no clear D gene. Germline V lookup: CDR1 SEHNR, CDR2 FQNEAQ (reference sequence). The CDR3 has 13 amino acids. V lost 2 bases to trimming and J lost 5 bases, with 7 bases between them. As DNA, the CDR3 is TGTGCCAGCAGCTTAATCGGGGATCAGCCCCAGCATTTT. Its translation: CASSLIGDQPQHF.

This clonotype was seen repeatedly, ten times or more. The chain links TRBV7-2 to TRBJ2-5; D assignment may be TRBD1 or TRBD2 (5 bases each). Germline V gene sequence: CDR1 SGHTA, CDR2 FQGNSA. V was clipped by 1 base and J by 5 bases, with 14 bases between them. There are 15 residues in the CDR3. The CDR3 is CASSLGASWGETQYF. The CDR3 DNA is TGTGCCAGCAGCTTAGGGGCCTCGTGGGGGGAGACCCAGTACTTC.

This chain joins TRBV19 and TRBJ2-1; TRBD2 agrees at 13 bases. The J segment lost 7 bases and the V segment lost 6 bases, leaving 6 bases of the junction unmatched. Germline V gene sequence: CDR1 LNHDA, CDR2 SQIVND (reference sequence). This CDR3 contains 15 residues. In DNA, the CDR3 is TGTGCCAGTAGCCGGACTAGCGGGAGAGGTAATGAGCAGTTCTTC. Protein sequence: CASSRTSGRGNEQFF.

In regard to this clonotype: Relative to the germline gene, one junction end is altered; a read error may explain this. The V and J genes are TRBV12-3 or TRBV12-4 and TRBJ2-3, with TRBD1 as a possible D gene (5 bases). The CDR3 contains 13 residues. DNA of the CDR3: TGTGCCACTTGGGGCCTTCCCACAGATACGCAGAATTTT. It specifies CATWGLPTDTQNF.

This clonotype showed up many times. The chain carries TRBV5-5 and TRBJ2-7, with D uncertain. The CDR3 totals 14 residues. Deletions cut 0 bases from V and 3 bases from J, with 10 bases between. Germline V gene lookup returns CDR1 SGHKS and CDR2 YYEKEE (reference sequence). DNA of the CDR3: TGTGCCAGCAGCTTGGGAACGAACAGCTACGAGCAGTACTTC. Amino acid sequence: CASSLGTNSYEQYF.

The chain recombines TRBV7-9 with TRBJ2-7, with 8 bases aligning to TRBD1. The CDR3 loop spans 17 amino acids. Germline V gene sequence: CDR1 SEHNR, CDR2 FQNEAQ (reference sequence). V was clipped by 0 bases and J by 2 bases; unmatched bases: 9. The CDR3 DNA sequence: TGTGCCAGCAGCTTAGCTGGCGGGACAGGTTTTACCTACGAGCAGTACTTC. It encodes CASSLAGGTGFTYEQYF.

The sample holds a few counts of this clonotype. The J gene is TRBJ2-1, the V gene TRBV29-1, with D perhaps TRBD1 (5 bases). Germline CDR1 SQVTM, CDR2 ANQGSEA. V dropped 5 bases and J dropped 6 bases, with 11 bases sitting between them. The CDR3 runs 12 residues. CDR3 nucleotides: TGCAGCGTTTGTGGGGCTCCCAATGAGCAGTTCTTC. Amino acid sequence: CSVCGAPNEQFF.

A few counts support this clonotype. The chain employs TRBV6-5 and TRBJ2-1; D may be TRBD2 (6 bases). Trimming stripped 1 base from V and 0 bases from J, with 10 bases between. CDR1 is MNHEY and CDR2 is SVGAGI in the germline V gene. There are 16 residues in the CDR3. CDR3 in amino acids: CASSYYGGSSYNEQFF. The CDR3 DNA sequence: TGTGCCAGCAGTTACTATGGGGGGAGCTCCTACAATGAGCAGTTCTTC.

CDR3: CSVLQDDWAQYF. In DNA form, the CDR3 reads TGCAGCGTGCTACAGGACGATTGGGCCCAGTACTTC. The chain is built from TRBV29-1 and TRBJ2-5; D may be TRBD1 (5 bases). V was shortened by 6 bases and J by 9 bases, with 17 bases between the two germline ends. The CDR3 loop spans 12 amino acids. Germline loops: CDR1 SQVTM, CDR2 ANQGSEA.

This clonotype was counted at least ten times. V is TRBV27 and J is TRBJ2-7, with 9 bases fitting TRBD1. This CDR3 spans 14 amino acids. The germline V gene has CDR1 MNHEY and CDR2 SMNVEV (reference sequence). Unmatched junction bases numbered 7, after V lost 5 bases and J lost 5 bases. The CDR3 region is CASSPGTGSHEQYF. The CDR3 nucleotides read TGTGCCAGCAGTCCCGGGACAGGGTCCCACGAGCAGTACTTC.

V is TRBV4-1 and J is TRBJ2-5; a weak D match, TRBD2 (5 bases). V lost 4 bases to trimming and J lost 0 bases, with 12 bases between them. The CDR3 runs to 15 residues. The germline CDR1 and CDR2 sequences are MGHRA and YSYEKL. The CDR3 bases are TGCGCCAGCAGCCGACTAAGTGGGGACCAAGAGACCCAGTACTTC. It yields the protein CASSRLSGDQETQYF.

The chain has TRBV7-9 and TRBJ1-4, with 7 bases lining up with TRBD1. CDR1 and CDR2 (germline): SEHNR, FQNEAQ (reference sequence). The ends lost 5 bases at V and 8 bases at J; junction bases unmatched: 11. The CDR3 is 15 amino acids. The CDR3, as DNA: TGTGCCAGCAGCAAGAAGACAGGGTACGGCGAAAAACTGTTTTTT. It is translated as CASSKKTGYGEKLFF.

This clonotype was detected ten times or more. The chain combines TRBV5-1 with TRBJ2-3; 12 bases map to TRBD2. Germline trimming cut 0 bases from V and 4 bases from J; bases unmatched to any gene: 3. The CDR3 sequence is 16 residues long. Germline CDR1 is SGHRS and CDR2 is YFSETQ. This CDR3 is CASSLDGLAGPDTQYF. The CDR3 nucleotides read TGCGCCAGCAGCTTGGATGGACTAGCGGGACCAGATACGCAGTATTTT.

V and J are TRBV30 and TRBJ2-1, with 9 bases identical to TRBD2. V gave up 4 bases and J gave up 0 bases; unmatched junction bases: 16. This CDR3 has 19 amino acids. The germline V gene has CDR1 GTSNPN and CDR2 SVGIG (reference sequence). The CDR3 region has the DNA TGTGCCTGGACAAGTGAAACTAGCGGGTACAAGAGCTCCTACAATGAGCAGTTCTTC. As protein: CAWTSETSGYKSSYNEQFF.

This chain joins TRBV20-1 and TRBJ2-3; tentatively, D is TRBD1 (6 bases). The V gene lost 5 bases and the J gene lost 8 bases, with 17 bases spanning the gap. Germline CDR1 DFQATT, CDR2 SNEGSKA (reference sequence). This CDR3 region has 13 residues. The CDR3 DNA sequence: TGCAGTGCTCCCGACAGGTATTCTCCTACGCAGTATTTT. It yields the protein CSAPDRYSPTQYF.

The chain couples TRBV14 to TRBJ2-5; TRBD2 agrees at 13 bases. The CDR3 length is 18 residues. Germline CDR1 is SGHDN and CDR2 is FVKESK. V lost 0 bases to trimming and J lost 5 bases; unmatched junction nucleotides: 9. This CDR3 reads CASSQDIPGLAGWETQYF. CDR3 DNA: TGTGCCAGCAGCCAAGATATTCCGGGACTAGCGGGATGGGAGACCCAGTACTTC.

This chain links TRBV4-1 with TRBJ1-1, with 8 bases that match TRBD1. J was trimmed by 5 bases and V by 4 bases; bases with no gene match: 9. The V gene's germline CDR1 is MGHRA and CDR2 YSYEKL. The CDR3 consists of 15 residues. CDR3 in amino acids: CASSLPPTGETEAFF. DNA of the CDR3: TGCGCCAGCAGCCTCCCACCGACAGGGGAGACTGAAGCTTTCTTT.

The chain recombines TRBV29-1 with TRBJ2-7; 8 nucleotides agree with TRBD1. The V gene's germline CDR1 is SQVTM and CDR2 ANQGSEA. The CDR3 totals 14 residues. The ends lost 2 bases at V and 3 bases at J; junction bases unmatched: 6. The CDR3 DNA reads as TGCAGCGTTGAAACAAGGACAGGGAACTACGAGCAGTACTTC. Its translation: CSVETRTGNYEQYF.

The chain links TRBV14 to TRBJ1-1; possibly TRBD1 for D (5 bases). This CDR3 region has 12 residues. V was trimmed by 2 bases and J by 5 bases, leaving 6 bases between them. The germline gives CDR1 SGHDN, CDR2 FVKESK. CDR3 sequence: CASSQWGTEAFF. CDR3 nucleotides: TGTGCCAGCAGCCAATGGGGGACTGAAGCTTTCTTT.

This clonotype is a singleton in its sample. This chain joins TRBV9 and TRBJ2-7; perhaps D is TRBD1 or TRBD2 (5 bases each). Trimming shortened V by 0 bases and J by 5 bases, and 15 bases separated the two germline ends. Germline CDR1 is SGDLS and CDR2 is YYNGEE. The CDR3 length is 15 residues. The CDR3 coding sequence is TGTGCCAGCAGCGTAGGAGGGGTGAGCATCCACGAGCAGTACTTC. It codes for CASSVGGVSIHEQYF. Using reference TRBV9 and TRBJ2-7 for the parts outside the CDR3, the full variable domain is DSGVTQTPKHLITATGQRVTLRCSPRSGDLSVYWYQQSLDQGLQFLIQYYNGEERAKGNILERFSAQQFPDLHSELNLSSLELGDSALYFCASSVGGVSIHEQYFGPGTRLTVT.

This chain links TRBV6-5 with TRBJ2-1; 9 nucleotides agree with TRBD1. CDR3 length equals 16 residues. Trimming took 0 bases from V and 7 from J; bases not matched to a gene: 7. Germline CDR1 and CDR2: MNHEY and SVGAGI. In DNA, the CDR3 is TGTGCCAGCAGTTACTCCTCCGGGACAGGGCTGAATGAGCAGTTCTTC. Residues: CASSYSSGTGLNEQFF.

The chain links TRBV4-3 to TRBJ2-1; D is uncertain. Trimming took 0 bases from V and 5 from J, leaving 20 bases between them. The CDR3 covers 18 residues. The germline V gene encodes CDR1 LGHNA and CDR2 YSLEER. This CDR3 is CASSQDPYQRLANNEQFF. The CDR3 region has the DNA TGCGCCAGCAGCCAAGATCCCTATCAACGACTGGCGAACAATGAGCAGTTCTTC.